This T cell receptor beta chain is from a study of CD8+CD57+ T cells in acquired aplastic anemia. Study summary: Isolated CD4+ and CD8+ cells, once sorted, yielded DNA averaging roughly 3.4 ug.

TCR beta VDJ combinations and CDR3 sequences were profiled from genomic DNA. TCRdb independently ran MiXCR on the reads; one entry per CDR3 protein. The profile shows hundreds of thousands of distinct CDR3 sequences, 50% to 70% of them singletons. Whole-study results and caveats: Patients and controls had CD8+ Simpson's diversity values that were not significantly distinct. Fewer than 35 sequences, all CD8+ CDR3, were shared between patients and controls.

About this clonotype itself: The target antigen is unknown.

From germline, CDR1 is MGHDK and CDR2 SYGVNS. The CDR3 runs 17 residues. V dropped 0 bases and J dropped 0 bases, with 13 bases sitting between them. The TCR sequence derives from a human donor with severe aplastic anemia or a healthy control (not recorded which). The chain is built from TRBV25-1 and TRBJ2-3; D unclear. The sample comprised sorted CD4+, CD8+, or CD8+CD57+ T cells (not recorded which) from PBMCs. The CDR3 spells CASSEYGSGPSTDTQYF. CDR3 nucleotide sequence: TGTGCCAGCAGTGAATATGGTTCCGGTCCTAGCACAGATACGCAGTATTTT.